This is a list of T cell receptor beta chains from one sample in a study of blood T cell repertoires in COVID-19. The protocol was immunoSEQ multiplex PCR, while the TCRdb copy is restricted to in-frame clones and leaves out a portion. The sample includes about 220,000 clones, about 83% seen only once; the top ten take about 8.1%. Specimen: peripheral blood. All receptors derive from a woman aged 45 to 65 with acute or convalescent COVID-19. The CDR3 runs from the conserved cysteine through the conserved F or W. The D gene is left open where the match is weak. Clone size is given for some rows only: seen once, a few or many times, or a class if the clone is expanded.

D	J	size	V	DNA	CDR3
TRBD1	TRBJ2-1	.	TRBV25-1	TGTGCCACCCGGACAGGGGGACGTAATGAGCAGTTCTTC	CATRTGGRNEQFF
TRBD1	TRBJ2-7	.	TRBV6-5	TGTGCCAGCAGTTGGACCCCGGGACAGGGTCCCTACGAGCAGTACTTC	CASSWTPGQGPYEQYF
TRBD2	TRBJ2-3	.	TRBV27	TGTGCCAGCAGTTTAAGGGGACTAGGAGCAGATACGCAGTATTTT	CASSLRGLGADTQYF
.	TRBJ2-7	few	TRBV4-2	TGTGCCAGCAGCCAAGATTTGGCGGGATCCTACGAGCAGTACTTC	CASSQDLAGSYEQYF
.	TRBJ2-3	.	TRBV25-1	TGTGCCAGCAGTGATGGAGGATCCGCCACAGATACGCAGTATTTT	CASSDGGSATDTQYF
TRBD1	TRBJ2-5	.	TRBV7-9	TGTGCCAGCAGCTTATACAGGGGTGGGAGCGAGACCCAGTACTTC	CASSLYRGGSETQYF
TRBD2	TRBJ2-7	.	TRBV6-5	TGTGCCAGCAGTCCACCCGGGAGGGTCTCCTACGAGCAGTACTTC	CASSPPGRVSYEQYF
TRBD1	TRBJ1-1	.	TRBV6-5	TGTGCCCCCAGGGGGGTAGGCACTGAAGCTTTCTTT	CAPRGVGTEAFF
TRBD1	TRBJ2-7	.	TRBV5-1	TGCGCCAGCAGCTTGAGTTCGGACAGGGGGGCCGAGCAGTACTTC	CASSLSSDRGAEQYF
.	TRBJ2-5	.	TRBV30	TGTGCCTGGTCCCGGGAAAACCAAGAGACCCAGTACTTC	CAWSRENQETQYF
.	TRBJ1-2	.	TRBV10-1	TGCGCCAGCAGGGGGGGAGGCGGTGGCGGCTACACCTTC	CASRGGGGGGYTF